Listed below are T cell receptor beta chains from one sample, sequenced in a study of T-cell memory formation after mild COVID-19. TCRdb reprocessed the 5' RACE reads via MiXCR and lists one record per CDR3 protein. This table has 350,000 to 500,000 distinct CDR3 sequences, around 18% appearing once. Sequencing was performed on PBMCs or a T cell subset sorted from them (not recorded which). Receptors originate from an adult woman who had mild COVID-19 (a few samples of this study predate the infection). Cell type and time point are not known. CDR3s include the opening cysteine and the closing phenylalanine or tryptophan. A D gene is named only where the DNA matches it firmly. Only some rows state a clone size, as once, few, many or a class for expanded clones.

d_gene: -
len: 15
v_gene: TRBV5-1
abundance: few
j_gene: TRBJ2-2
CDR3nt: TGCGCCAGCAGCTTCTCCGGGTCGAACACCGGGGAGCTGTTTTTT
CDR3aa: CASSFSGSNTGELFF

d_gene: -
len: 14
v_gene: TRBV6-5
abundance: few
j_gene: TRBJ1-5
CDR3nt: TGTGCCAGCAGTTACTCGGTGGGGTTTCAGCCCCAGCATTTT
CDR3aa: CASSYSVGFQPQHF

d_gene: TRBD1
len: 13
v_gene: TRBV9
abundance: -
j_gene: TRBJ1-1
CDR3nt: TGTGCCAGCAGCGGACTAACAGGGGTTGAAGCTTTCTTT
CDR3aa: CASSGLTGVEAFF

d_gene: TRBD2
len: 16
v_gene: TRBV5-6
abundance: -
j_gene: TRBJ2-3
CDR3nt: TGTGCCAGCAGCCCCTGGACTAGCGGGAGGCGGGATACGCAGTATTTT
CDR3aa: CASSPWTSGRRDTQYF

d_gene: -
len: 13
v_gene: TRBV12-5
abundance: -
j_gene: TRBJ1-1
CDR3nt: TGTGCTAGTGGTTTGGGAATTGGCCCTGAAGCTTTCTTT
CDR3aa: CASGLGIGPEAFF

d_gene: TRBD1
len: 15
v_gene: TRBV7-9
abundance: few
j_gene: TRBJ2-7
CDR3nt: TGTGCCAGCAGCTTAGGGCAGGGGGTTGTATACGAGCAGTACTTC
CDR3aa: CASSLGQGVVYEQYF

d_gene: -
len: 14
v_gene: TRBV20-1
abundance: few
j_gene: TRBJ2-3
CDR3nt: TGCAGTGCTAGAGTTGGTAGTGGGACAGATACGCAGTATTTT
CDR3aa: CSARVGSGTDTQYF

d_gene: -
len: 15
v_gene: TRBV7-2
abundance: many
j_gene: TRBJ2-3
CDR3nt: TGTGCCAGCAGCCTATATAGGGCGGGGACAGATACGCAGTATTTT
CDR3aa: CASSLYRAGTDTQYF

d_gene: -
len: 16
v_gene: TRBV5-6
abundance: -
j_gene: TRBJ2-3
CDR3nt: TGTGCCAGCACCCTAGGGCCAGCGGACAGCACAGATACGCAGTATTTT
CDR3aa: CASTLGPADSTDTQYF

d_gene: -
len: 18
v_gene: TRBV7-8
abundance: -
j_gene: TRBJ1-3
CDR3nt: TGTGCCAGCAGCTTATTTGGTTTCAGGGGAGCCTCTGGAAACACCATATATTTT
CDR3aa: CASSLFGFRGASGNTIYF

d_gene: TRBD1
len: 13
v_gene: TRBV29-1
abundance: many
j_gene: TRBJ1-2
CDR3nt: TGCAGCTTCCGGGGCGAGGGGGCGCGCGGCTACACCTTC
CDR3aa: CSFRGEGARGYTF

d_gene: TRBD1
len: 14
v_gene: TRBV7-9
abundance: -
j_gene: TRBJ2-1
CDR3nt: TGTGCCAGCAGCTGGGACAGGAGTGGGAATGAGCAGTTCTTC
CDR3aa: CASSWDRSGNEQFF

d_gene: TRBD1
len: 19
v_gene: TRBV20-1
abundance: -
j_gene: TRBJ1-1
CDR3nt: TGCAGTGCGAAGCACAGGGGTCGGGGGTCGGTCGTTTATTCTACTGAAGCTTTCTTT
CDR3aa: CSAKHRGRGSVVYSTEAFF

d_gene: -
len: 12
v_gene: TRBV15
abundance: few
j_gene: TRBJ2-2
CDR3nt: TGTGCCACCAGCAGCATGAGCGGGGAGCTGTTTTTT
CDR3aa: CATSSMSGELFF

d_gene: -
len: 14
v_gene: TRBV7-2
abundance: -
j_gene: TRBJ2-4
CDR3nt: TGTGCCAGCAGCTTAACTACAGCCAAAAACATTCAGTACTTC
CDR3aa: CASSLTTAKNIQYF

d_gene: -
len: 13
v_gene: TRBV13
abundance: -
j_gene: TRBJ2-3
CDR3nt: TGTGCCAGCAGTCCGAACGCCCCAGATACGCAGTATTTT
CDR3aa: CASSPNAPDTQYF

d_gene: -
len: 12
v_gene: TRBV7-9
abundance: -
j_gene: TRBJ2-1
CDR3nt: TGTGCCAGCAGCTTAGACGGAGGGGCACTGTTCTTC
CDR3aa: CASSLDGGALFF

d_gene: TRBD1
len: 16
v_gene: TRBV5-1
abundance: few
j_gene: TRBJ1-1
CDR3nt: TGCGCCAGCAGCAAAACCGGGACAGGATCGAACACTGAAGCTTTCTTT
CDR3aa: CASSKTGTGSNTEAFF

d_gene: -
len: 12
v_gene: TRBV5-4
abundance: -
j_gene: TRBJ1-5
CDR3nt: TGTGCCAGCAGCCAGAAGGGGCAGCCCCAGCATTTT
CDR3aa: CASSQKGQPQHF

d_gene: TRBD1
len: 14
v_gene: TRBV6-5
abundance: -
j_gene: TRBJ1-3
CDR3nt: TGTGCCAGCAGCACCGGGACAGCTGGAAACACCATATATTTT
CDR3aa: CASSTGTAGNTIYF

d_gene: TRBD2
len: 17
v_gene: TRBV4-1
abundance: -
j_gene: TRBJ2-1
CDR3nt: TGCGCCAGCAGCCCCCCTCTTGGGACTAGCGGCTCCAATGAGCAGTTCTTC
CDR3aa: CASSPPLGTSGSNEQFF

d_gene: -
len: 13
v_gene: TRBV10-3
abundance: many
j_gene: TRBJ2-5
CDR3nt: TGTGCCATCAGTGAGTCACCGCTCCAGACCCAGTACTTC
CDR3aa: CAISESPLQTQYF

d_gene: TRBD1
len: 16
v_gene: TRBV7-6
abundance: few
j_gene: TRBJ1-2
CDR3nt: TGTGCCAGCAGTCCGGGACAGGAGAGAGCTAACTATGGCTACACCTTC
CDR3aa: CASSPGQERANYGYTF

d_gene: -
len: 16
v_gene: TRBV25-1
abundance: -
j_gene: TRBJ2-1
CDR3nt: TGTGCCAGCAGTGCCGCTGGCGGGTGGTCCTACAATGAGCAGTTCTTC
CDR3aa: CASSAAGGWSYNEQFF

d_gene: TRBD1
len: 13
v_gene: TRBV12-3/TRBV12-4
abundance: few
j_gene: TRBJ1-2
CDR3nt: TGTGCCAGCAGCTTAACAGGGGTGCATGGCTACACCTTC
CDR3aa: CASSLTGVHGYTF

d_gene: -
len: 14
v_gene: TRBV24-1
abundance: few
j_gene: TRBJ2-7
CDR3nt: TGTGCCACCAGTGGCGGTCAGGGAACCTACGAGCAGTACTTC
CDR3aa: CATSGGQGTYEQYF

d_gene: -
len: 16
v_gene: TRBV27
abundance: -
j_gene: TRBJ2-4
CDR3nt: TGTGCCAGCACTAACAGGACAGAACTAGCCAAAAACATTCAGTACTTC
CDR3aa: CASTNRTELAKNIQYF

d_gene: -
len: 13
v_gene: TRBV12-3/TRBV12-4
abundance: -
j_gene: TRBJ2-7
CDR3nt: TGTGCCAGCAGCACCGGCGGACAGTACGAGCAGTACTTC
CDR3aa: CASSTGGQYEQYF

d_gene: TRBD1
len: 14
v_gene: TRBV6-5
abundance: -
j_gene: TRBJ1-1
CDR3nt: TGTGCCAGCAGATCCGGGACAGGGAACACTGAAGCTTTCTTT
CDR3aa: CASRSGTGNTEAFF

d_gene: TRBD2
len: 16
v_gene: TRBV6-5
abundance: few
j_gene: TRBJ2-5
CDR3nt: TGTGCCAGCAGTCCCCCGGGCGGACTAGTTGGAGAGACCCAGTACTTC
CDR3aa: CASSPPGGLVGETQYF

d_gene: -
len: 16
v_gene: TRBV7-6
abundance: -
j_gene: TRBJ2-2
CDR3nt: TGTGCCAGCAGCTTACATACCGGGAAGAACACCGGGGAGCTGTTTTTT
CDR3aa: CASSLHTGKNTGELFF

d_gene: TRBD2
len: 18
v_gene: TRBV24-1
abundance: few
j_gene: TRBJ2-4
CDR3nt: TGTGCCACCAGTGACGGGGAGGGGTTGGGGGAAGCCAAAAACATTCAGTACTTC
CDR3aa: CATSDGEGLGEAKNIQYF

d_gene: -
len: 15
v_gene: TRBV5-1
abundance: -
j_gene: TRBJ2-2
CDR3nt: TGCGCCAGCAGCTTGAGGCAGGAGGGGACCGGGGAGCTGTTTTTT
CDR3aa: CASSLRQEGTGELFF

d_gene: TRBD2
len: 14
v_gene: TRBV20-1
abundance: -
j_gene: TRBJ2-1
CDR3nt: TGCAGTGCTAGAAGGCGGGAGGAATACAATGAGCAGTTCTTC
CDR3aa: CSARRREEYNEQFF

d_gene: -
len: 16
v_gene: TRBV4-2
abundance: few
j_gene: TRBJ1-2
CDR3nt: TGTGCCAGCAGCCAAGATAGCGCCGTCAGCCCCTATGGCTACACCTTC
CDR3aa: CASSQDSAVSPYGYTF

d_gene: -
len: 12
v_gene: TRBV3-1
abundance: few
j_gene: TRBJ2-7
CDR3nt: TGTGCCAGCAGCCGCGGGACCGGCGAGCAGTACTTC
CDR3aa: CASSRGTGEQYF

d_gene: -
len: 14
v_gene: TRBV6-2/TRBV6-3
abundance: -
j_gene: TRBJ2-7
CDR3nt: TGTGCCAGCAGATTACGACAGGTCCTCTACGAGCAGTACTTC
CDR3aa: CASRLRQVLYEQYF

d_gene: -
len: 15
v_gene: TRBV7-9
abundance: -
j_gene: TRBJ2-3
CDR3nt: TGTGCCAGCAGCTTAGAGGGACGTGGCACAGATACGCAGTATTTT
CDR3aa: CASSLEGRGTDTQYF

d_gene: -
len: 16
v_gene: TRBV4-1
abundance: -
j_gene: TRBJ2-5
CDR3nt: TGCGCCAGCAGCCAACGTTACGGAAAGCCGAAGAGAACCCAGTACTTC
CDR3aa: CASSQRYGKPKRTQYF

d_gene: -
len: 13
v_gene: TRBV7-3
abundance: -
j_gene: TRBJ2-3
CDR3nt: TGTGCCAGCAGCTTTGGGCGGGCAGATACGCAGTATTTT
CDR3aa: CASSFGRADTQYF

d_gene: -
len: 14
v_gene: TRBV7-3
abundance: -
j_gene: TRBJ1-1
CDR3nt: TGTGCCAGCAGCTTAAGCAGGGGGAACACTGAAGCTTTCTTT
CDR3aa: CASSLSRGNTEAFF

d_gene: -
len: 13
v_gene: TRBV4-1
abundance: few
j_gene: TRBJ2-3
CDR3nt: TGCGCCAGCAGCCAAGAAGGTCCAGATACGCAGTATTTT
CDR3aa: CASSQEGPDTQYF

d_gene: TRBD1
len: 15
v_gene: TRBV18
abundance: -
j_gene: TRBJ2-7
CDR3nt: TGTGCCAGCTCACCGTTGGGGACAGGTAACTACGAGCAGTACTTC
CDR3aa: CASSPLGTGNYEQYF

d_gene: -
len: 15
v_gene: TRBV7-9
abundance: few
j_gene: TRBJ2-7
CDR3nt: TGTGCCAGCAGCTTAGCGGCAGGGGTAGCCTACGAGCAGTACTTC
CDR3aa: CASSLAAGVAYEQYF

d_gene: -
len: 16
v_gene: TRBV10-3
abundance: -
j_gene: TRBJ1-2
CDR3nt: TGTGCCATCAGTGAGTCGAAATCCAGGGCGGACTATGGCTACACCTTC
CDR3aa: CAISESKSRADYGYTF

d_gene: -
len: 12
v_gene: TRBV24-1
abundance: once
j_gene: TRBJ2-3
CDR3nt: TGTGCCACCAGTGATTTGAAGCATACGCAGTATTTT
CDR3aa: CATSDLKHTQYF

d_gene: -
len: 12
v_gene: TRBV6-1
abundance: few
j_gene: TRBJ1-2
CDR3nt: TGTGCCAGCTACCTGGGAATCTATGGCTACACCTTC
CDR3aa: CASYLGIYGYTF